This T cell receptor (beta chain) is from a study of cytomegalovirus exposure and HLA in healthy donors. The wider study: A subsequent analysis stated that the 95 to 150 validation repertoires were run on the same platform as the approximately 700 first-cohort repertoires.

This clone was observed a few times. The antigen is not known. TCRdb's copy holds only in-frame clones and misses some; the assay was immunoSEQ multiplex PCR. The repertoire holds some 150,000 clones, about 87% seen once, with under 8% in the top ten. Germline V lookup: CDR1 SGHVS, CDR2 FQNEAQ. Between the trimmed V and J ends, which lost 4 bases and 8 bases, there was a span of 6 bases. The CDR3 covers 11 residues. Study-wide results and limits: Some public TCRs appeared in many individuals, while most sequences were rare. It was found in a later analysis that first-cohort TCR clusters tended to co-occur in the 120 validation repertoires.

This TCR came from a woman aged 30 to 39 in good health and CMV-seropositive. The sequenced material came from PBMCs. The chain combines TRBV7-8 with TRBJ2-1; D gene unclear. CDR3 sequence reads: CASSSGYEQFF. CDR3 nucleotide sequence: TGTGCCAGCAGCTCCGGGTATGAGCAGTTCTTC.